Below, 16 T cell receptor beta chains from the same sample are listed, as sequenced in a study of early T cells in non-severe SARS-CoV-2 infection. TCRdb itself ran the 5' RACE reads through MiXCR, one entry per CDR3 protein. The sample lists some 87,000 distinct CDR3 sequences; around an eighth were seen once. The sample was whole blood. These receptors originate from an adult who was a healthcare worker with PCR-confirmed SARS-CoV-2 infection or an uninfected control (not recorded which).

This clonotype was seen a handful of times. The CDR3 loop is CSLIASTYNEQFF. CDR3 nucleotide sequence: TGCAGCTTAATAGCGAGTACATACAATGAGCAGTTCTTC. The chain recombines TRBV29-1 with TRBJ2-1; weak D call: TRBD2 (5 bases). Per the germline V gene, CDR1 is SQVTM and CDR2 is ANQGSEA. The CDR3 runs 13 residues. V was cut by 8 bases and J by 4 bases, with 15 bases left in between.

The DNA for the CDR3 is TGTGCCAGCAGCGAAACACTCCCCGGGGAGCTGTTTTTT. Translating it yields CASSETLPGELFF. The chain carries TRBV2 and TRBJ2-2; D not resolved. The ends were cut back, 6 bases at V and 6 bases at J, with 11 bases in the middle. CDR1 SNHLY and CDR2 FYNNEI come from the germline V gene. The CDR3 runs 13 residues.

This clonotype was found many times. The genes are TRBV14 and TRBJ2-2; 7 bases agree with TRBD2. After removal of 3 bases from V and 6 bases from J, the junction contained 10 bases not matched to a gene. Per germline, CDR1 SGHDN and CDR2 FVKESK. The CDR3 has 16 residues. This CDR3 reads CASSHREVLLSGELFF. CDR3 sequence (DNA): TGTGCCAGCAGCCATCGGGAGGTCCTATTATCCGGGGAGCTGTTTTTT.

This clonotype was seen repeatedly, ten times or more. This chain connects TRBV6-1 to TRBJ2-5; 8 bases are shared with TRBD2. The CDR3 contains 16 residues. The germline V gene encodes CDR1 MNHNS and CDR2 SASEGT. Germline trimming cut 2 bases from V and 1 base from J; bases unmatched to any gene: 6. This CDR3 is CASSERVAGLQETQYF. The CDR3 DNA reads as TGTGCCAGCAGTGAAAGGGTAGCGGGGCTCCAAGAGACCCAGTACTTC.

The chain has TRBV5-1 and TRBJ1-4, with D possibly TRBD1 on 5 matching bases. Germline V gives CDR1 SGHRS, CDR2 YFSETQ. The length of the CDR3 is 14 residues. The germline V and J ends were trimmed by 5 bases and 3 bases, with 11 bases remaining between them. The CDR3 nucleotides read TGCGCCAGCAGTTTCAGGGCAGCTAATGAAAAACTGTTTTTT. As protein: CASSFRAANEKLFF.

This clonotype was recorded a few times. The chain employs TRBV2 and TRBJ2-5, with TRBD1 matching 9 bases. V gave up 5 bases and J gave up 3 bases; unmatched junction bases: 4. This CDR3 spans 14 amino acids. The germline gives CDR1 SNHLY, CDR2 FYNNEI. CDR3 residues: CASSPGTGKETQYF. In nucleotides, the CDR3 is TGTGCCAGCAGTCCAGGGACAGGGAAAGAGACCCAGTACTTC. Full variable domain (rest looked up from reference TRBV2 and TRBJ2-5): EPEVTQTPSHQVTQMGQEVILRCVPISNHLYFYWYRQILGQKVEFLVSFYNNEISEKSEIFDDQFSVERPDGSNFTLKIRSTKLEDSAMYFCASSPGTGKETQYFGPGTRLLVL.

This clonotype was seen many times. The chain uses TRBV7-9 and TRBJ1-6, with D perhaps matching TRBD1 (6 bases). CDR1 SEHNR and CDR2 FQNEAQ come from the germline V gene (reference sequence). CDR3 size: 17 residues. Trimming removed 2 bases from V and 7 bases from J, with 18 bases in between. For the CDR3, the DNA is TGTGCCAGCAGCTTATCCGCCCCTAGGGGGGGGAATTCACCCCTCCACTTT. Translation: CASSLSAPRGGNSPLHF.

This clonotype came up many times. J is TRBJ2-1 and V is TRBV7-3; D possibly corresponds to TRBD1 (5 bases). Germline V gene lookup returns CDR1 SGHTA and CDR2 FQGTGA. The ends were cut back, 6 bases at V and 3 bases at J, with 15 bases in the middle. This CDR3 region has 15 residues. The CDR3 here is CASSRGFSDYNEQFF. The CDR3, as DNA: TGTGCCAGCAGTAGGGGATTCAGTGACTACAATGAGCAGTTCTTC.

The rearrangement links TRBV20-1 to TRBJ2-1, with D uncertain. Germline V gene sequence: CDR1 DFQATT, CDR2 SNEGSKA (reference sequence). The CDR3 consists of 15 residues. Trimming shortened V by 0 bases and J by 0 bases, and 9 bases separated the two germline ends. The DNA for the CDR3 is TGCAGTGCTAGAGATCTCCAGCTCTCCTACAATGAGCAGTTCTTC. Encoded protein: CSARDLQLSYNEQFF.

This clonotype was counted at least ten times. The chain links TRBV27 to TRBJ1-1, with D unresolved. The CDR3 totals 12 residues. CDR1 and CDR2 (germline): MNHEY, SMNVEV (reference sequence). Trimming stripped 7 bases from V and 0 bases from J, with 6 bases between. The CDR3 loop is CASIGLNTEAFF. The CDR3 nucleotides read TGTGCCAGCATAGGTCTGAACACTGAAGCTTTCTTT.

This clonotype was picked up one time. V is TRBV6-5 and J is TRBJ2-7; 10 bases agree with TRBD1. Germline V gene data show CDR1 as MNHEY and CDR2 as SVGAGI. V gave up 3 bases and J gave up 2 bases; unmatched junction bases: 1. The CDR3 is made up of 14 amino acids. The CDR3 spells CASSYGTGAYEQYF. The CDR3 coding sequence is TGTGCCAGCAGTTATGGGACAGGGGCCTACGAGCAGTACTTC.

This sequence joins TRBV7-9 and TRBJ2-5; 10 bases are a match to TRBD2. Germline loops: CDR1 SEHNR, CDR2 FQNEAQ (reference sequence). V was clipped by 4 bases and J by 5 bases; unmatched bases: 10. The CDR3 is 16 residues long. The CDR3 DNA follows: TGTGCCAGCAGCTCCTTAGCGGGAGGAGGAATGGAGACCCAGTACTTC. Encoded protein: CASSSLAGGGMETQYF. The whole variable domain, remainder taken from reference TRBV7-9 and TRBJ2-5, is DTGVSQNPRHKITKRGQNVTFRCDPISEHNRLYWYRQTLGQGPEFLTYFQNEAQLEKSRLLSDRFSAERPKGSFSTLEIQRTEQGDSAMYLCASSSLAGGGMETQYFGPGTRLLVL.

This clonotype was seen repeatedly, ten times or more. The chain has TRBV7-6 and TRBJ2-5; TRBD2 is a possible D gene (5 bases). CDR1 is SGHVS, CDR2 FNYEAQ, per germline. The CDR3 loop spans 16 amino acids. V was clipped by 4 bases and J by 5 bases, with 20 bases between them. CDR3 in amino acids: CASSSESTNPGETQYF. The CDR3 coding sequence is TGTGCCAGCAGCTCTGAATCGACCAATCCGGGGGAGACCCAGTACTTC.

This clonotype was detected a few times. V usage is TRBV5-1 and J usage is TRBJ2-7; either TRBD1 or TRBD2 may supply D (5 bases each). The V end was cut by 4 bases, the J end by 5 bases, with 16 bases between. From germline, CDR1 is SGHRS and CDR2 YFSETQ. The CDR3 runs to 14 residues. The CDR3 protein is CASSPGTFGDEQYF. For the CDR3, the DNA is TGCGCCAGCAGCCCCGGGACCTTCGGAGACGAGCAGTACTTC.

Many counts were recorded for this clonotype. J is TRBJ1-3 and V is TRBV5-1; D is unresolved. This CDR3 region has 14 residues. The germline gives CDR1 SGHRS, CDR2 YFSETQ. Trimming cost V 0 bases and J 1 base, with 5 bases left between them. The CDR3 protein is CASSLDLSGNTIYF. In DNA, the CDR3 is TGCGCCAGCAGCTTGGATCTATCTGGAAACACCATATATTTT.

In this sample, this clonotype turned up a few times. This chain uses TRBV29-1 with TRBJ2-1; TRBD1 matches at 7 bases. Trimming cost V 6 bases and J 4 bases; bases outside gene matches: 15. CDR3 size: 16 residues. Germline assignment: CDR1 SQVTM and CDR2 ANQGSEA. For the CDR3, the DNA is TGCAGCGTGGCGGGTGCCGGGACAGACATATACAATGAGCAGTTCTTC. Translation: CSVAGAGTDIYNEQFF.